This T cell receptor (beta chain) originates from a study of T cell responses to AZD1222 COVID-19 vaccine. Findings and caveats of the study: Donors skewed white British and female; clonal diversity was possibly underestimated. Unmutated regions of variants are reportedly targeted by nearly half of spike-specific TCRs. Samples come after the peak T cell response, not at day 14. Spike-wide vaccine-associated CD4 TCRs dominated at 160-218 and 743-854.

This table comes from immunoSEQ multiplex PCR, and its TCRdb copy is limited to in-frame clones, with some not included. There are about 140,000 clones in the sample; about 89% occur only once, and about 3% lies in the top ten. The germline gives CDR1 SGHNT, CDR2 YYREEE (reference sequence). V lost 4 bases, J lost 6 bases, and 10 bases lay in between. This CDR3 comprises 13 residues. Points on this clone: What it binds is not known.

This receptor was taken from an adult in good health. Material: peripheral blood, obtained on day 0 of AZD1222 vaccination. The chain carries TRBV5-4 and TRBJ2-2; D assignment may be TRBD1 or TRBD2 (5 bases each). In DNA form, the CDR3 reads TGTGCCAGCAGCGGGGGTTGGGCCGGGGAGCTGTTTTTT. Translation gives CASSGGWAGELFF.